The 13 T cell receptor beta chains listed next were all sequenced from one sample in a study of cytomegalovirus exposure and HLA in healthy donors. Libraries were prepared by immunoSEQ multiplex PCR; TCRdb keeps only in-frame clonotypes and omits some of them. The sample carries fewer than 400,000 clones, 88% recorded once. Sequenced material: PBMCs. The receptors were gathered from a young man in good health and CMV-seronegative.

This chain uses TRBV4-1 with TRBJ2-7; a possible D gene is TRBD2 (5 bases). The germline gives CDR1 MGHRA, CDR2 YSYEKL. The CDR3 totals 14 residues. V gave up 4 bases and J gave up 2 bases, with 12 bases separating them. CDR3 nucleotide sequence: TGCGCCAGCAGCCCTAGACCGGGAACCTACGAGCAGTACTTC. Its protein product is CASSPRPGTYEQYF.

The V and J genes are TRBV7-6 and TRBJ2-7; 14 bases are shared with TRBD2. This CDR3 is built from 19 residues. The J segment lost 1 base and the V segment lost 1 base, leaving 9 bases of the junction unmatched. Germline lookup yields CDR1 SGHVS and CDR2 FNYEAQ. CDR3 sequence reads: CASSLVGTSGGRGSYEQYF. The CDR3 DNA follows: TGTGCCAGCAGCTTAGTCGGGACTAGCGGGGGACGCGGATCCTACGAGCAGTACTTC.

The rearrangement joins TRBV2 to TRBJ2-3; 10 bases map to TRBD1. CDR3 length equals 15 residues. Per the germline V gene, CDR1 is SNHLY and CDR2 is FYNNEI. Trimming cost V 3 bases and J 5 bases; bases outside gene matches: 5. The CDR3 coding sequence is TGTGCCAGCAGTGACGAGACAGGGGGCGAAGATACGCAGTATTTT. Translated, it gives CASSDETGGEDTQYF.

The chain couples TRBV9 to TRBJ1-1; D may be TRBD1 (6 bases). Germline V gene sequence: CDR1 SGDLS, CDR2 YYNGEE. The CDR3 covers 17 residues. V lost 3 bases and J 4 bases, leaving 22 bases between the germline ends. The CDR3 is CASSANLGRQVSTEAFF. Written as DNA, the CDR3 is TGTGCCAGCAGCGCCAATCTTGGGCGACAGGTCAGCACTGAAGCTTTCTTT.

J is TRBJ1-2 and V is TRBV5-4; 12 positions match TRBD1. The CDR3 loop spans 15 amino acids. J was trimmed by 6 bases and V by 4 bases; bases with no gene match: 7. The germline gives CDR1 SGHNT, CDR2 YYREEE (reference sequence). The CDR3 spells CASSRPGQGADGYTF. In DNA form, the CDR3 reads TGTGCCAGCAGCCGTCCGGGACAGGGGGCGGATGGCTACACCTTC. The full variable domain, rest sourced from reference TRBV5-4 and TRBJ1-2, is ETGVTQSPTHLIKTRGQQVTLRCSSQSGHNTVSWYQQALGQGPQFIFQYYREEENGRGNFPPRFSGLQFPNYSSELNVNALELDDSALYLCASSRPGQGADGYTFGSGTRLTVV.

The chain employs TRBV27 and TRBJ2-2, with D maybe TRBD1 (6 bases). Between the trimmed V and J ends, which lost 2 bases and 0 bases, there was a span of 7 bases. The CDR3 extends over 15 amino acids. The V gene's germline CDR1 is MNHEY and CDR2 SMNVEV (reference sequence). CDR3 coding DNA: TGTGCCAGCAGTTTAGGGACACCGAACACCGGGGAGCTGTTTTTT. This codes for CASSLGTPNTGELFF.

This clone was recorded only once. The genes are TRBV6-6 and TRBJ1-3; 10 positions agree with TRBD1. J gave up 5 bases and V 6 bases, and 7 bases lay outside the gene matches. This CDR3 spans 15 amino acids. Germline CDR1 and CDR2: MNHNY and SVGAGI (reference sequence). CDR3 protein: CASRWDRGGRNTIYF. The DNA of the CDR3 is TGTGCCAGCAGATGGGACAGGGGAGGGCGAAACACCATATATTTT.

This chain connects TRBV13 to TRBJ2-7, with D possibly matching TRBD2 (5 bases). Trimming shortened V by 6 bases and J by 3 bases, and 21 bases separated the two germline ends. Germline V gene sequence: CDR1 PRHDT, CDR2 FYEKMQ (reference sequence). The CDR3 spans 16 residues. CDR3 loop: CASSPPSGSGFYEQYF. The CDR3 region has the DNA TGTGCCAGCAGTCCACCATCGGGGTCGGGTTTCTACGAGCAGTACTTC.

The V gene is TRBV7-2, the J gene TRBJ1-1; a weak D match, TRBD1 (5 bases). With 0 bases removed from V and 11 bases from J, the gap between germline ends came to 13 bases. In germline, CDR1 is SGHTA, CDR2 FQGNSA. CDR3 length: 13 residues. CDR3 sequence (DNA): TGTGCCAGCAGCTTAGCGCATCAGGGTTTGGCTTTCTTT. It translates to CASSLAHQGLAFF.

The genes are TRBV15 and TRBJ2-5; 9 bases align to TRBD2. Germline CDR1 reads LNHNV; CDR2 reads YYDKDF (reference sequence). The J segment lost 3 bases and the V segment lost 2 bases, leaving 10 bases of the junction unmatched. This CDR3 comprises 17 residues. CDR3 bases: TGTGCCACCAGCAGACGAGGGGGCGGGGGGGCAGAAGAGACCCAGTACTTC. This gives the protein CATSRRGGGGAEETQYF. Together with reference TRBV15 and TRBJ2-5, the CDR3 gives the full variable domain: DAMVIQNPRYQVTQFGKPVTLSCSQTLNHNVMYWYQQKSSQAPKLLFHYYDKDFNNEADTPDNFQSRRPNTSFCFLDIRSPGLGDTAMYLCATSRRGGGGAEETQYFGPGTRLLVL.

V usage is TRBV7-9 and J usage is TRBJ1-2; 10 nucleotides match TRBD1. CDR1 and CDR2 from the germline V gene are SEHNR and FQNEAQ (reference sequence). With V trimmed by 2 bases and J by 5 bases, 5 bases remained unmatched. The CDR3 has 15 residues. Here the CDR3 reads CASSLPGTGVYGYTF. The CDR3 DNA follows: TGTGCCAGCAGCTTACCGGGGACAGGGGTTTATGGCTACACCTTC.

A single count supports this clone. V is TRBV7-2 and J is TRBJ1-2; D gene unclear. Per germline, CDR1 SGHTA and CDR2 FQGNSA. The CDR3 sequence is 15 residues long. Trimming took 5 bases from V and 5 from J, leaving 18 bases between them. The DNA of the CDR3 is TGTGCCAGCAGCCTAGATGGCAGCGCCGGGTATGGCTACACCTTC. Translating it yields CASSLDGSAGYGYTF.

The chain couples TRBV10-3 to TRBJ2-5; 8 bases are shared with TRBD1. Germline CDR1 is ENHRY and CDR2 is SYGVKD. CDR3 size: 16 residues. The junction had 7 bases not matched to a gene; V was cut back by 0 bases and J by 4 bases. The CDR3 sequence: CAISESWAGGAETQYF. CDR3 DNA: TGTGCCATCAGTGAGTCGTGGGCAGGGGGCGCAGAGACCCAGTACTTC.